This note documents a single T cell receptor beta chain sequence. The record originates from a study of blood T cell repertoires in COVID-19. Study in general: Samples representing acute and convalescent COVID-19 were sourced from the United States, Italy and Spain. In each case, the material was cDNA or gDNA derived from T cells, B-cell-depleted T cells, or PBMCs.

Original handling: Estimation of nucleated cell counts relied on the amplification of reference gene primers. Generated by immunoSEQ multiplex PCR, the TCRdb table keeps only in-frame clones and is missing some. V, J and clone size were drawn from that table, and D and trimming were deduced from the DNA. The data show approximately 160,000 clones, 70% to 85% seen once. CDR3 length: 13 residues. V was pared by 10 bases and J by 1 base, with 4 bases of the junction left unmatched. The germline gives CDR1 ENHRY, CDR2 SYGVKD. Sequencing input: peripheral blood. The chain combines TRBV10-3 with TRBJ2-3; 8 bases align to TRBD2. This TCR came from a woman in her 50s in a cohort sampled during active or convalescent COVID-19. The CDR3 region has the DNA TGTGCCACTTGGACTAGCCGCACAGATACGCAGTATTTT. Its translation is CATWTSRTDTQYF.